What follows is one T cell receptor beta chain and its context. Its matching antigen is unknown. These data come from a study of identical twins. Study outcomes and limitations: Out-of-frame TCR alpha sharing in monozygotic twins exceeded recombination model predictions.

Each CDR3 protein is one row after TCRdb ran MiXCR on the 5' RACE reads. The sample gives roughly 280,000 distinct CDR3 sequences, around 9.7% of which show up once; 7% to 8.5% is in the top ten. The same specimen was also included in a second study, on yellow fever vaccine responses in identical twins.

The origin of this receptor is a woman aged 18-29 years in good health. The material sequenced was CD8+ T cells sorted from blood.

The CDR3 protein is CASSLWTGLAGGKDTGELFF. DNA for the CDR3: TGTGCCAGCAGTTTGTGGACGGGACTAGCGGGAGGAAAGGACACCGGGGAGCTGTTTTTT. The gene calls are TRBV28 and TRBJ2-2, with 15 bases fitting TRBD2. The CDR3 consists of 20 residues. The V gene's germline CDR1 is MDHEN and CDR2 SYDVKM. V was pared by 3 bases and J by 3 bases, with 11 bases of the junction left unmatched.